The 16 T cell receptor beta chains listed next were all sequenced from one sample in a study of OX40 agonist ivuxolimab in advanced cancers. The table came from immunoSEQ multiplex PCR; TCRdb's copy has only in-frame clones and leaves some out. The sample holds roughly 64,000 clones, about 85% seen once. The sequenced sample was CD4+ or CD8+ T cells sorted from blood, obtained in a trial of the OX40 agonist ivuxolimab. The receptors stem from an adult with an advanced solid tumor such as melanoma, head and neck, liver or kidney cancer.

V gene TRBV5-1 combines with J gene TRBJ2-7; D is ambiguous. CDR3 size: 15 residues. Per the germline V gene, CDR1 is SGHRS and CDR2 is YFSETQ. V lost 0 bases and J lost 7, with 17 bases in between. The CDR3: CASSLDTVSVWEQYF. In DNA, the CDR3 is TGCGCCAGCAGCTTGGATACAGTATCGGTGTGGGAGCAGTACTTC.

The genes are TRBV2 and TRBJ2-3; 9 positions agree with TRBD2. The CDR3 spans 17 residues. Germline V gives CDR1 SNHLY, CDR2 FYNNEI. Losses at the gene ends were 4 bases for V and 5 bases for J; bases not matched to a gene: 13. The CDR3 DNA is TGTGCCAGCAGTGGATTGGCTAGCGGGGCCTACGTAGATACGCAGTATTTT. It translates to CASSGLASGAYVDTQYF.

The chain recombines TRBV30 with TRBJ2-2; 9 bases fit TRBD1. J gave up 1 base and V 4 bases, and 10 bases lay outside the gene matches. The CDR3 length is 17 residues. In germline, CDR1 is GTSNPN, CDR2 SVGIG (reference sequence). CDR3 sequence reads: CAWKRTGVRGNTGELFF. The CDR3 DNA reads TGTGCCTGGAAGCGGACAGGGGTGCGCGGGAACACCGGGGAGCTGTTTTTT. The full variable domain, rest sourced from reference TRBV30 and TRBJ2-2, is SQTIHQWPATLVQPVGSPLSLECTVEGTSNPNLYWYRQAAGRGLQLLFYSVGIGQISSEVPQNLSASRPQDRQFILSSKKLLLSDSGFYLCAWKRTGVRGNTGELFFGEGSRLTVL.

The V and J genes are TRBV27 and TRBJ1-6; 10 bases fit TRBD1. Looked up from germline, CDR1 is MNHEY and CDR2 is SMNVEV (reference sequence). With 5 bases clipped from V and 6 bases from J, the junction kept 4 bases outside the gene matches. CDR3 size: 15 residues. In DNA, the CDR3 is TGTGCCAGCAGTCCGGGACAGGGGACTAATTCACCCCTCCACTTT. The encoded protein is CASSPGQGTNSPLHF.

The CDR3 protein is CASSVLAGGRGEQFF. CDR3 bases: TGTGCCAGCAGTGTGTTAGCGGGGGGGCGCGGTGAGCAGTTCTTC. The chain has TRBV2 and TRBJ2-1; 11 bases agree with TRBD2. The CDR3 is 15 amino acids. Looked up from germline, CDR1 is SNHLY and CDR2 is FYNNEI. Trimming took 4 bases from V and 9 from J; bases not matched to a gene: 8.

The V call is TRBV29-1, the J call TRBJ2-7, with 12 bases that match TRBD2. Trimming took 4 bases from V and 7 from J; bases not matched to a gene: 5. Germline V gene sequence: CDR1 SQVTM, CDR2 ANQGSEA. The CDR3 sequence is 13 residues long. CDR3: CSVGLAGAGEQYF. CDR3 DNA: TGCAGCGTTGGACTAGCGGGAGCCGGGGAGCAGTACTTC.

This chain joins TRBV19 and TRBJ2-2; 9 nucleotides align to TRBD1. The germline gives CDR1 LNHDA, CDR2 SQIVND (reference sequence). V shed 5 bases and J 5 bases; nucleotides not matched to a gene: 9. The CDR3 is 16 amino acids. CDR3 nucleotide sequence: TGTGCCAGTAGTTCACAGGGGGCGTTAAGAACCGGGGAGCTGTTTTTT. Its translation is CASSSQGALRTGELFF. Together with reference TRBV19 and TRBJ2-2, the CDR3 gives the full variable domain: DGGITQSPKYLFRKEGQNVTLSCEQNLNHDAMYWYRQDPGQGLRLIYYSQIVNDFQKGDIAEGYSVSREKKESFPLTVTSAQKNPTAFYLCASSSQGALRTGELFFGEGSRLTVL.

The V call is TRBV28, the J call TRBJ1-2; no clear D. CDR1 is MDHEN, CDR2 SYDVKM, per germline. V was pared by 6 bases and J by 1 base, with 12 bases between. The CDR3 sequence is 14 residues long. CDR3: CASRRSVNNYGYTF. For the CDR3, the DNA is TGTGCCAGCAGACGGTCAGTTAATAACTATGGCTACACCTTC.

The chain couples TRBV4-1 to TRBJ2-5; D possibly corresponds to TRBD2 (5 bases). The V and J ends lost 4 bases and 4 bases respectively, with 16 bases between them. This CDR3 is 15 amino acids long. Germline values: CDR1 MGHRA, CDR2 YSYEKL. CDR3 coding DNA: TGCGCCAGCAGCCTTTCATCGAGGGCAGGAGAGACCCAGTACTTC. It codes for CASSLSSRAGETQYF.

This clone was picked up a small number of times. The chain uses TRBV10-3 and TRBJ2-3; 9 nucleotides align to TRBD1. Trimming removed 6 bases from V and 8 bases from J; junction bases left unmatched: 9. This CDR3 comprises 14 residues. Germline CDR1 is ENHRY and CDR2 is SYGVKD. The CDR3 DNA reads as TGTGCCATCAGGCCAGGGGACAGGGCGGGTACGCAGTATTTT. This sequence encodes CAIRPGDRAGTQYF.

V is TRBV18 and J is TRBJ2-3; 7 bases are shared with TRBD2. The CDR3 has 15 residues. Germline lookup yields CDR1 KGHSH and CDR2 LQKENI. V was pared by 3 bases and J by 3 bases, with 6 bases of the junction left unmatched. CDR3 amino acids: CASSPGGGPTDTQYF. For the CDR3, the DNA is TGTGCCAGCTCACCTGGGGGAGGGCCGACAGATACGCAGTATTTT. Full variable domain (missing parts from reference TRBV18 and TRBJ2-3): NAGVMQNPRHLVRRRGQEARLRCSPMKGHSHVYWYRQLPEEGLKFMVYLQKENIIDESGMPKERFSAEFPKEGPSILRIQQVVRGDSAAYFCASSPGGGPTDTQYFGPGTRLTVL.

The chain has TRBV10-3 and TRBJ2-2; 12 nucleotides agree with TRBD2. The V and J ends lost 8 bases and 7 bases, in that order; junction bases with no gene match: 8. This CDR3 is 15 amino acids long. From germline, CDR1 is ENHRY and CDR2 SYGVKD. The CDR3 DNA sequence: TGTGCCATCTATTACGGACTAGCGGGACACGGGGAGCTGTTTTTT. Its protein is CAIYYGLAGHGELFF.

The chain carries TRBV5-4 and TRBJ2-1, with 8 bases lining up with TRBD2. The CDR3 has 11 residues. The V gene's germline CDR1 is SGHNT and CDR2 YYREEE (reference sequence). Trimming took 4 bases from V and 14 from J; bases not matched to a gene: 5. The CDR3 coding sequence is TGTGCCAGCAGCCGCGCGGGGGGCGAGTTCTTC. Translated: CASSRAGGEFF.

This clone was detected a few times. This chain uses TRBV25-1 with TRBJ2-1; no reliable D call. Germline loops: CDR1 MGHDK, CDR2 SYGVNS. The CDR3 runs to 14 residues. Deletions cut 3 bases from V and 5 bases from J, with 11 bases between. CDR3 in DNA: TGTGCCAGCAGTGATCCTCCTCCCCACAATGAGCAGTTCTTC. As protein: CASSDPPPHNEQFF.

V usage is TRBV18 and J usage is TRBJ1-1; D is undetermined. Trimming left V 3 bases short and J 0 bases short, with 5 bases between. The CDR3 length is 13 residues. Germline V gene sequence: CDR1 KGHSH, CDR2 LQKENI. CDR3 amino acids: CASSPVMNTEAFF. The CDR3 DNA reads TGTGCCAGCTCACCTGTAATGAACACTGAAGCTTTCTTT. The entire variable domain, with the rest obtained from reference TRBV18 and TRBJ1-1, is as follows: NAGVMQNPRHLVRRRGQEARLRCSPMKGHSHVYWYRQLPEEGLKFMVYLQKENIIDESGMPKERFSAEFPKEGPSILRIQQVVRGDSAAYFCASSPVMNTEAFFGQGTRLTVV.

This rearrangement joins TRBV7-2 to TRBJ2-3; D not resolved. In germline, CDR1 is SGHTA, CDR2 FQGNSA. Trimming removed 1 base from V and 5 bases from J, with 4 bases in between. The CDR3 loop spans 12 amino acids. CDR3 in amino acids: CASSLVGDTQYF. CDR3 coding DNA: TGTGCCAGCAGCTTAGTAGGAGATACGCAGTATTTT.